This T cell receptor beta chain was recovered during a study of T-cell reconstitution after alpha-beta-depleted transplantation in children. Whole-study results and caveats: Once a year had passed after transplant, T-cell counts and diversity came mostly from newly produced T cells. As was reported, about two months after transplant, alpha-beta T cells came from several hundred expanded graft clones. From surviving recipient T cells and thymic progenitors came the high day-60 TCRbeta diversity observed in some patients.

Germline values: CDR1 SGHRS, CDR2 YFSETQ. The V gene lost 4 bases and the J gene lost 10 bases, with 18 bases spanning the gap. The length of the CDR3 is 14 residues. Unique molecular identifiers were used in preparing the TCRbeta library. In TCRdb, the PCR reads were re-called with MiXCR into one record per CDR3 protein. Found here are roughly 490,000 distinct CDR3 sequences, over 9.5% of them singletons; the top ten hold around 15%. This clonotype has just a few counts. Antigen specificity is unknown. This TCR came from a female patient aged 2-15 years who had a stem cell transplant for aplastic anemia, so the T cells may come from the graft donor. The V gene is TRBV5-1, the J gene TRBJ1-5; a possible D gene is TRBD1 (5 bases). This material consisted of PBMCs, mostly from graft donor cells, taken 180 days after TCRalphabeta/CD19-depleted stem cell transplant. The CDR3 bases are TGCGCCAGCAGCGAAGGGGTCGCCTCCTCCCCCCAGCATTTT. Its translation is CASSEGVASSPQHF.